A single T cell receptor (beta chain) is shown here with its context. In the source study's methods: How many nucleated cells were present was estimated from reference gene primer amplification. Sequenced by immunoSEQ multiplex PCR; TCRdb stores in-frame clones only, minus some. V and J calls and clone size are those listed in that table; D and trimming were worked out from the DNA. Of some 250,000 clones listed, 80% to 90% are singletons. The data derive from a study of blood T cell repertoires in COVID-19. The wider study: Samples representing acute and convalescent COVID-19 were sourced from the United States, Italy and Spain.

The CDR3 covers 17 residues. Trimming cost V 2 bases and J 0 bases; bases outside gene matches: 8. Sequenced input: peripheral blood. The receptor's source is a man aged 60 to 75 with acute or convalescent COVID-19. The chain combines TRBV5-3 with TRBJ2-1; 7 nucleotides align to TRBD2. TRBV5-3 belongs to the ORF category, with a function that is uncertain. For the CDR3, the DNA is TGTGCCAGAAGCTTTGCCCCCCTAGCGGACTCCTACAATGAGCAGTTCTTC. Translation gives CARSFAPLADSYNEQFF.